A selection of T cell receptor beta chains follows, all from one sample in a study of T cell repertoires in cytomegalovirus infection. MiXCR, applied by TCRdb to the reads, yields one record per CDR3 protein. The table records about 770,000 distinct CDR3 sequences, about 28% of them present only once. Their antigen targets remain unknown. Sequenced material: cultured CD8+ T cells from PBMCs, taken from culture after CMV antigen stimulation. The source of these receptors is a human donor in good health (CMV status not recorded). Some clones in this sample may be carry-over from other donors' samples. The CDR3 runs from the conserved cysteine through the conserved F or W.

V gene	CDR3 protein
TRBV7-9	CASTQDRNYGYTF
TRBV24-1	CATSDRGVAGAGDTQYF
TRBV19	CASSIGSYEQFF
TRBV10-3	CAISEVKGNYGYTF
TRBV5-1	CASSAARDEQFF
TRBV27	CASSPPGSTDTQYF
TRBV6-2/TRBV6-3	CAVRTFYNSPLHF
TRBV7-9	CASGPGQGALAYEQYF
TRBV2	CASRSRILRAEEQFF
TRBV27	CASSPPGTLSYEQYF
TRBV19	CASSGIRAGELFF
TRBV2	CASPDGGQGGTEAFF
TRBV12-3/TRBV12-4	CASSSAGEGNTIYF
TRBV25-1	CASSEFFGDTEAFF
TRBV5-1	CASSYTGGLGYTF
TRBV28	CASSLGPQGRGAEAFF
TRBV29-1	CSLGGPGNTIYF
TRBV2	CASSEAQAGSYTGELFF
TRBV12-3/TRBV12-4	CASSWGAWAGDTEAFF
TRBV23-1	CASSTRRGLSSYEQYF
TRBV6-2/TRBV6-3	CASTGPLGYTF
TRBV7-2	CASSPQRQPANYGYTF
TRBV7-3	CASSLFGPNNEQFF
TRBV20-1	CSISYAGQAKNIQYF
TRBV29-1	CSAPGFHTEAFF
TRBV4-1	CASSYDGQLNTEAFF
TRBV24-1	CATSGRGGQPQHF
TRBV6-5	CASSSGTGGLEKLFF
TRBV11-3	CASSFSRGRQKEANVLTF
TRBV4-1	CASSQANGGWGTDTQYF
TRBV11-1	CASSLQYVNTEAFF
TRBV27	CATIGTGFGEQFF
TRBV12-3/TRBV12-4	CASRLDGGLTLAKNIQYF
TRBV5-1	CASSLASLGIKYNEQFF
TRBV7-6	CASSLSGDSTGELFF
TRBV12-3/TRBV12-4	CASSFSSGAFSGANVLTF
TRBV7-2	CASSLAGVLYGYTF
TRBV9	CASSVDSNSPLHF
TRBV7-8	CASSFILAGGPDTGELFF
TRBV24-1	CATSDPNRQGAERNEQFF
TRBV7-8	CASSSQAQETQYF
TRBV6-2/TRBV6-3	CASSYARSGGTQYF
TRBV5-6	CASTEGGQRLYGYTF
TRBV4-1	CASSPVGENEQFF
TRBV12-3/TRBV12-4	CATKKGGQETQYF
TRBV5-6	CASSSDGGLAWGRNEQFF
TRBV7-9	CASSLAGRYTGELFF
TRBV6-6	CASSYSGLGVVIAGTGELFF
TRBV9	CASSVERVPYNEQFF
TRBV19	CASSPGHPDQPQHF